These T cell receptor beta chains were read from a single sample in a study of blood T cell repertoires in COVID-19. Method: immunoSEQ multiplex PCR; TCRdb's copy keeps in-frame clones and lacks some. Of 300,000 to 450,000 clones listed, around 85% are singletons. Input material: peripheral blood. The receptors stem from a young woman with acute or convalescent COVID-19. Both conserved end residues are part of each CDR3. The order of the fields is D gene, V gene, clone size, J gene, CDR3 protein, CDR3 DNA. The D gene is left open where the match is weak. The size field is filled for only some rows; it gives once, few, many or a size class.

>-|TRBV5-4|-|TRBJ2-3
CASSSTRLEDTQYF
TGTGCCAGCAGCTCTACCCGACTAGAAGATACGCAGTATTTT
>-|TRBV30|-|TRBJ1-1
CAWSPGTPNTEAFF
TGTGCCTGGAGTCCCGGGACACCGAACACTGAAGCTTTCTTT
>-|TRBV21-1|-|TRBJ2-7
CASSLRPSRATYEQYF
TGTGCCAGCAGCCTACGACCGAGCAGGGCGACTTACGAGCAGTACTTC
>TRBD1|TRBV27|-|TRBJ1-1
CASSSTGQRNTEAFF
TGTGCCAGCAGTTCCACGGGACAGCGAAACACTGAAGCTTTCTTT
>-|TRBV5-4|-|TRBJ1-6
CASSLDLRDSPLHF
TGTGCCAGCAGCTTGGACCTGAGGGATTCACCCCTCCACTTT
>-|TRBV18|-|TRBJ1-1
CASSSRRGAMNTEAFF
TGTGCCAGCTCGTCACGTAGGGGCGCAATGAACACTGAAGCTTTCTTT
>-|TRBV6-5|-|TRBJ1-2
CASRATGMGGYTF
TGTGCCAGCAGGGCTACAGGGATGGGGGGCTACACCTTC
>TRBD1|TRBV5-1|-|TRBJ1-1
CASSLTQGARGEAFF
TGCGCCAGCAGCTTGACCCAGGGGGCTCGGGGTGAAGCTTTCTTT
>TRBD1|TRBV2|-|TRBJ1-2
CAIDRENYGYTF
TGTGCCATCGACAGGGAGAACTATGGCTACACCTTC
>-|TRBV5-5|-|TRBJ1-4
CASSRAGVSNEKLFF
TGTGCCAGCAGCCGCGCGGGGGTTTCTAATGAAAAACTGTTTTTT
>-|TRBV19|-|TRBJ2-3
CASRPSQKMTDTQYF
TGTGCCAGTAGGCCCTCTCAGAAGATGACAGATACGCAGTATTTT
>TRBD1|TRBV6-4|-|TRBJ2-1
CASSDSPGTGMMNEQFF
TGTGCCAGCAGTGACTCACCGGGGACAGGGATGATGAATGAGCAGTTCTTC
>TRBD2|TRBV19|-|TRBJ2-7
CASSILAGVPEQYF
TGTGCCAGTAGTATACTAGCGGGAGTTCCCGAGCAGTACTTC
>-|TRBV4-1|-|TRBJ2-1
CASSHPGGSSYNEQFF
TGCGCCAGCAGCCACCCCGGGGGAAGCTCCTACAATGAGCAGTTCTTC
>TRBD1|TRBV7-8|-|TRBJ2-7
CASSLAGDRGTYYEQYF
TGTGCCAGCAGCTTAGCTGGGGACAGGGGAACTTACTACGAGCAGTACTTC
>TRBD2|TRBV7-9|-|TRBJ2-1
CASSLGFEGGSGPGQKQFF
TGTGCCAGCAGCTTAGGATTTGAGGGCGGGAGTGGCCCAGGTCAGAAGCAGTTCTTC
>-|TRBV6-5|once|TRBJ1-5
CASSYRGGNQPQHF
TGTGCCAGCAGTTACCGGGGAGGCAATCAGCCCCAGCATTTT
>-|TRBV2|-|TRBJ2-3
CASSGENTQYF
TGTGCCAGCAGTGGAGAAAATACGCAGTATTTT
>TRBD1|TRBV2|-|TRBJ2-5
CASRLYRGGETQYF
TGTGCCAGCAGGCTCTACAGGGGCGGGGAGACCCAGTACTTC
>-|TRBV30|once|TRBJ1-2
CAWRDTGANYGYTF
TGTGCCTGGAGGGATACTGGAGCTAACTATGGCTACACCTTC
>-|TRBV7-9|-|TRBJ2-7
CASSLTGDPYEQYF
TGTGCCAGCAGCTTGACAGGCGATCCCTACGAGCAGTACTTC
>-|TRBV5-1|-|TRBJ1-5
CASSLEGAGSNQPQHF
TGCGCCAGCAGCCTGGAAGGTGCAGGGAGCAATCAGCCCCAGCATTTT
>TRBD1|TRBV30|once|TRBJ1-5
CAWSVRYRGRSYSNQPQHF
TGTGCCTGGAGTGTACGTTACAGGGGTCGAAGTTATAGCAATCAGCCCCAGCATTTT
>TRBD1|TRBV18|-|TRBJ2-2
CASSPTGGGSNTGELFF
TGTGCCAGCTCACCGACAGGGGGCGGATCGAACACCGGGGAGCTGTTTTTT
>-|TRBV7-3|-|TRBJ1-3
CASSLSGEANTIYF
TGTGCCAGCAGCTTATCAGGGGAAGCAAACACCATATATTTT
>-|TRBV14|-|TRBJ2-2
CASSQWRSTGELFF
TGTGCCAGCAGCCAATGGCGGAGCACCGGGGAGCTGTTTTTT
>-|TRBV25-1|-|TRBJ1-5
CASSASDQGYGQPQHF
TGTGCCAGCAGTGCGTCGGATCAGGGGTATGGTCAGCCCCAGCATTTT
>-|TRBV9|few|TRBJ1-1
CASSDLEMVGGKAFF
TGTGCCAGCAGCGACCTGGAAATGGTCGGAGGAAAAGCTTTCTTT
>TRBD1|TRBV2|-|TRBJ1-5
CASRDRGKGLNQPQHF
TGTGCCAGCAGGGACAGGGGGAAGGGGCTCAATCAGCCCCAGCATTTT
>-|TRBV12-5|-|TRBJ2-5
CASGVHMGDTGQETQYF
TGTGCTAGTGGTGTCCATATGGGGGACACAGGCCAAGAGACCCAGTACTTC
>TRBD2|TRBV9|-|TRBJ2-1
CASSVEGLAGDRDEQFF
TGTGCCAGCAGCGTAGAGGGACTAGCGGGAGATCGCGATGAGCAGTTCTTC
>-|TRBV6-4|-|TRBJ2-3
CASSSGSTDTQYF
TGTGCCAGCAGTAGCGGGAGCACAGATACGCAGTATTTT
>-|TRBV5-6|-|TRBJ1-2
CASRDLTGPYGYTF
TGTGCCAGCAGAGATCTTACAGGGCCCTATGGCTACACCTTC
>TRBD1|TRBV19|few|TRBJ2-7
CASSIDRDFWDRLFYEQYF
TGTGCCAGTAGTATAGATCGTGACTTTTGGGACAGGCTTTTTTACGAGCAGTACTTC
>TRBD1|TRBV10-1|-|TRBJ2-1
CASSPGQGDNEQFF
TGCGCCAGCAGTCCGGGACAGGGAGACAATGAGCAGTTCTTC
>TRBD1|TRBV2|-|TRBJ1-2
CASKRTGYGYTF
TGTGCCAGCAAGAGGACAGGGTATGGCTACACCTTC
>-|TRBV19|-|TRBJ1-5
CASSVQGSNQPQHF
TGTGCCAGTAGTGTACAGGGTAGCAATCAGCCCCAGCATTTT
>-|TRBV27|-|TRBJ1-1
CASNKIGGNTEAFF
TGTGCCAGCAATAAAATAGGGGGGAACACTGAAGCTTTCTTT
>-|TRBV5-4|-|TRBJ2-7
CASSRSVGEQYF
TGTGCCAGCAGCCGTAGCGTGGGGGAGCAGTACTTC
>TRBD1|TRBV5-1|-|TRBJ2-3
CASSLGDRDTDTQYF
TGCGCCAGCAGCTTGGGGGACAGGGACACAGATACGCAGTATTTT
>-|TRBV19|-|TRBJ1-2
CASSIGQPNGGYTF
TGTGCCAGTAGTATAGGACAGCCTAACGGTGGCTACACCTTC
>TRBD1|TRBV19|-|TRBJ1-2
CASSPTGGARGYTF
TGTGCCAGTAGTCCGACAGGGGGAGCTCGCGGCTACACCTTC
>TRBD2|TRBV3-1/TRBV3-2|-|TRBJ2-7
CASATGTSGIDEQYF
TGTGCCAGCGCTACCGGGACTAGCGGGATCGACGAGCAGTACTTC
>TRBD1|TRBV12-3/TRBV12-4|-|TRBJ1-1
CASSGTGVTEAFF
TGTGCCAGCAGCGGGACAGGGGTCACTGAAGCTTTCTTT
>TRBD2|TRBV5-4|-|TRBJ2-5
CASSLVLAGVGETQYF
TGTGCCAGCAGCTTGGTTCTAGCGGGAGTAGGTGAGACCCAGTACTTC
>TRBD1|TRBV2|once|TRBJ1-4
CASSDSDRGDEKLFF
TGTGCCAGCAGTGATTCGGACAGGGGGGATGAAAAACTGTTTTTT
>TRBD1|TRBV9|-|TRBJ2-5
CASSGRTGQQETQYF
TGTGCCAGCAGCGGGCGGACAGGACAACAAGAGACCCAGTACTTC
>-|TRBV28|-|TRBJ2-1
CASTSTRYNEQFF
TGTGCCAGCACGTCGACGAGGTACAATGAGCAGTTCTTC
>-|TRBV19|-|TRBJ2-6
CASSVDSSGANVLTF
TGTGCCAGTAGTGTAGACAGCTCTGGGGCCAACGTCCTGACTTTC
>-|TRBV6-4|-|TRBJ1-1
CASSISSSTEAFF
TGTGCCAGCTCCATCTCTTCCAGCACTGAAGCTTTCTTT
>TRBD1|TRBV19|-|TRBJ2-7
CASSMTLGTGTYEQYF
TGTGCCAGTAGTATGACGCTCGGGACAGGGACCTACGAGCAGTACTTC
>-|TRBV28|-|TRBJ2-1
CASSASSYNEQFF
TGTGCCAGCAGTGCCAGCTCCTACAATGAGCAGTTCTTC